These 22 T cell receptor beta chains originate from one sample sequenced in a study of blood T cell repertoires in COVID-19. The table came from immunoSEQ multiplex PCR; TCRdb's copy has only in-frame clones and leaves some out. The table lists fewer than 250,000 clones, 85% to 90% of them singletons. Sequencing used peripheral blood. These receptors all come from a woman aged 70-85 years with acute or convalescent COVID-19.

The chain joins TRBV10-1 to TRBJ2-2; no reliable D call. This CDR3 has 14 residues. CDR1 is WNHNN and CDR2 is SYGVQD in the germline V gene (reference sequence). The V and J ends lost 4 bases and 0 bases respectively, with 6 bases between them. CDR3 protein: CASSGQANTGELFF. The CDR3 DNA reads TGCGCCAGCAGTGGTCAGGCGAACACCGGGGAGCTGTTTTTT.

The rearrangement joins TRBV29-1 to TRBJ1-5, with D possibly matching TRBD1 (5 bases). V lost 7 bases to trimming and J lost 3 bases, with 13 bases between them. The CDR3 spans 13 residues. Germline CDR1 and CDR2: SQVTM and ANQGSEA. The CDR3 reads CSAGLGLNQPQHF. The CDR3 DNA is TGCAGCGCCGGTCTGGGGCTCAATCAGCCCCAGCATTTT.

The chain employs TRBV28 and TRBJ1-5; D gene uncertain. The CDR3 contains 16 residues. Trimming left V 8 bases short and J 1 base short, with 18 bases between. Per germline, CDR1 MDHEN and CDR2 SYDVKM. Here the CDR3 DNA reads TGTGCCAGCCGGCTGGCCACGGGAGCCAGCAATCAGCCCCAGCATTTT. This sequence encodes CASRLATGASNQPQHF.

The rearrangement links TRBV24-1 to TRBJ2-6; tentatively, D is TRBD2 (6 bases). Trimming stripped 3 bases from V and 3 bases from J, with 14 bases between. The CDR3 loop spans 17 amino acids. The germline V gene encodes CDR1 KGHDR and CDR2 SFDVKD. CDR3 sequence reads: CATSDTQGTVGANVLTF. Here the CDR3 DNA reads TGTGCCACCAGTGATACCCAAGGGACTGTTGGGGCCAACGTCCTGACTTTC.

The chain combines TRBV2 with TRBJ2-2, with unresolved D. The CDR3 totals 14 residues. Germline-derived CDR1 and CDR2 are SNHLY and FYNNEI. Trimming left V 0 bases short and J 7 bases short, with 9 bases between. CDR3 sequence: CASSEALGGGELFF. CDR3 coding DNA: TGTGCCAGCAGTGAAGCGCTCGGCGGCGGGGAGCTGTTTTTT. The variable domain in full, completed from reference TRBV2 and TRBJ2-2, reads EPEVTQTPSHQVTQMGQEVILRCVPISNHLYFYWYRQILGQKVEFLVSFYNNEISEKSEIFDDQFSVERPDGSNFTLKIRSTKLEDSAMYFCASSEALGGGELFFGEGSRLTVL.

The genes are TRBV10-3 and TRBJ2-3; TRBD2 agrees at 9 bases. Per germline, CDR1 ENHRY and CDR2 SYGVKD. V was clipped by 8 bases and J by 0 bases; unmatched bases: 12. The CDR3 consists of 17 residues. The CDR3 reads CAISAGGKTASTDTQYF. The DNA of the CDR3 is TGTGCCATCTCAGCGGGGGGTAAAACCGCTAGCACAGATACGCAGTATTTT.

This clone has just a few counts. This chain connects TRBV28 to TRBJ1-5; D gene unclear. The CDR3 totals 12 residues. V lost 3 bases to trimming and J lost 6 bases, with 6 bases between them. CDR1 is MDHEN and CDR2 is SYDVKM in the germline V gene. The CDR3 nucleotides read TGTGCCAGCAGTTTCTTTCGTCAGCCCCAGCATTTT. This encodes CASSFFRQPQHF. Filled out from reference TRBV28 and TRBJ1-5, the complete variable domain reads DVKVTQSSRYLVKRTGEKVFLECVQDMDHENMFWYRQDPGLGLRLIYFSYDVKMKEKGDIPEGYSVSREKKERFSLILESASTNQTSMYLCASSFFRQPQHFGDGTRLSIL.

The chain uses TRBV27 and TRBJ1-6; D is possibly TRBD1 (5 bases). CDR3 length: 18 residues. CDR1 and CDR2 from the germline V gene are MNHEY and SMNVEV (reference sequence). V lost 0 bases and J 11 bases, leaving 23 bases between the germline ends. CDR3 nucleotides: TGTGCCAGCAGTTTATCTACCCCCGACTTGGGGCGATCTCCACCCCTCCACTTT. The encoded protein is CASSLSTPDLGRSPPLHF.

V usage is TRBV5-6 and J usage is TRBJ2-5, with unresolved D. Between the trimmed V and J ends, which lost 6 bases and 4 bases, there was a span of 19 bases. Germline assignment: CDR1 SGHDT and CDR2 YYEEEE. The CDR3 totals 15 residues. DNA of the CDR3: TGTGCCAGCACCTTAAGAGGTACGCTCTCAGAGACCCAGTACTTC. Amino acids: CASTLRGTLSETQYF.

This chain connects TRBV27 to TRBJ2-1, with D maybe TRBD1 (6 bases). The CDR3 spans 15 residues. CDR1 is MNHEY and CDR2 is SMNVEV in the germline V gene (reference sequence). The V end lost 5 bases, the J end lost 1 base, and 12 bases lay between the germline ends. DNA for the CDR3: TGTGCCAGCAGTCCCGGGACAACTTCCTACAATGAGCAGTTCTTC. This sequence encodes CASSPGTTSYNEQFF.

This chain joins TRBV6-6 and TRBJ2-1; possibly TRBD1 for D (6 bases). The CDR3 is 15 amino acids. CDR1 and CDR2 from the germline V gene are MNHNY and SVGAGI (reference sequence). Trimming cost V 2 bases and J 4 bases, with 12 bases left between them. As DNA, the CDR3 is TGTGCCAGCAGTTACAAGGGACAAAAATACAATGAGCAGTTCTTC. This encodes CASSYKGQKYNEQFF.

The chain recombines TRBV2 with TRBJ2-2; perhaps TRBD1 as D (5 bases). From germline, CDR1 is SNHLY and CDR2 FYNNEI. This CDR3 has 17 amino acids. The germline V and J ends were trimmed by 6 bases and 1 base, with 18 bases remaining between them. In DNA form, the CDR3 reads TGTGCCAGCAGCCCCAATAGGGGCCCTTTGAACACCGGGGAGCTGTTTTTT. Translating it yields CASSPNRGPLNTGELFF.

The rearrangement uses TRBV4-2 and TRBJ1-2, with D possibly TRBD1 on 5 matching bases. Per germline, CDR1 LGHNA and CDR2 YNFKEQ. The ends were cut back, 0 bases at V and 2 bases at J, with 10 bases in the middle. The CDR3 runs to 15 residues. The CDR3 is CASSQDSGDNYGYTF. The CDR3 DNA follows: TGTGCCAGCAGCCAAGATTCGGGGGACAACTATGGCTACACCTTC.

The rearrangement uses TRBV5-4 and TRBJ1-6, with 9 bases matching TRBD1. CDR3 length: 15 residues. Germline loops: CDR1 SGHNT, CDR2 YYREEE (reference sequence). J gave up 6 bases and V 6 bases, and 7 bases lay outside the gene matches. The CDR3 bases are TGTGCCAGCACCCGGCAGGGACAGGGTAATTCACCCCTCCACTTT. Its protein product is CASTRQGQGNSPLHF.

This clone has a single count. CDR3: CSVSVISYEQYF. The CDR3 DNA is TGCAGCGTCTCCGTTATATCCTACGAGCAGTACTTC. The V call is TRBV29-1, the J call TRBJ2-7; D not certain. V gave up 6 bases and J gave up 1 base, with 10 bases separating them. The germline V gene encodes CDR1 SQVTM and CDR2 ANQGSEA. The CDR3 loop spans 12 amino acids.

The CDR3 nucleotides read TGTGCCACCAGTGAAGGGACAGTCAACCAGCCCCAGCATTTT. The encoded protein is CATSEGTVNQPQHF. This chain uses TRBV24-1 with TRBJ1-5, with 7 bases identical to TRBD1. This CDR3 is built from 14 residues. The germline V gene encodes CDR1 KGHDR and CDR2 SFDVKD. J was trimmed by 7 bases and V by 4 bases; bases with no gene match: 6.

V and J are TRBV19 and TRBJ1-2; no clear D gene. Germline-derived CDR1 and CDR2 are LNHDA and SQIVND (reference sequence). V shed 5 bases and J shed 4 bases, with 14 bases lying between them. This CDR3 is 14 amino acids long. The CDR3 nucleotides are TGTGCCAGTAGTTCCACCGGGATCCCCTATGGCTACACCTTC. The encoded protein is CASSSTGIPYGYTF.

This chain uses TRBV11-2 with TRBJ2-2; D ambiguous. CDR1 SGHAT and CDR2 FQNNGV come from the germline V gene. The CDR3 is 15 amino acids. V shed 3 bases and J shed 0 bases, with 8 bases lying between them. Here the CDR3 reads CASSFTGSNTGELFF. As DNA, the CDR3 is TGTGCCAGCAGCTTCACGGGTTCGAACACCGGGGAGCTGTTTTTT. Drawing the rest from reference TRBV11-2 and TRBJ2-2, the complete variable domain is EAGVAQSPRYKIIEKRQSVAFWCNPISGHATLYWYQQILGQGPKLLIQFQNNGVVDDSQLPKDRFSAERLKGVDSTLKIQPAKLEDSAVYLCASSFTGSNTGELFFGEGSRLTVL.

The table lists this clone with a count of one. This chain uses TRBV7-6 with TRBJ2-7, with 7 bases aligning to TRBD1. The J segment lost 3 bases and the V segment lost 4 bases, leaving 6 bases of the junction unmatched. The length of the CDR3 is 14 residues. Per germline, CDR1 SGHVS and CDR2 FNYEAQ. The DNA of the CDR3 is TGTGCCAGCAGCTCGTACCGGGACAGCTACGAGCAGTACTTC. Its protein product is CASSSYRDSYEQYF.

The J gene is TRBJ1-1, the V gene TRBV2; 8 nucleotides align to TRBD1. V lost 7 bases, J lost 5 bases, and 6 bases stayed unmatched. The CDR3 runs 13 residues. Germline CDR1 and CDR2: SNHLY and FYNNEI. The CDR3 spells CASNGQGRTEAFF. The CDR3 DNA is TGTGCCAGCAACGGACAGGGAAGGACTGAAGCTTTCTTT.

The rearrangement links TRBV3-1 (or the pseudogene TRBV3-2) to TRBJ2-1; TRBD2 matches 10 bases. V was pared by 6 bases and J by 8 bases, with 13 bases of the junction left unmatched. Germline loops: CDR1 LGHDT, CDR2 YNNKEL (reference sequence). This CDR3 contains 16 residues. CDR3 coding DNA: TGTGCCAGCAGTCGCAAGCGGGGGGGCTTTTTTGATGAGCAGTTCTTC. It encodes CASSRKRGGFFDEQFF.

This chain links TRBV29-1 with TRBJ1-5; 10 bases line up with TRBD1. V shed 6 bases, J shed 1 base, and the junction held 6 bases outside the gene matches. Germline V gives CDR1 SQVTM, CDR2 ANQGSEA. The CDR3 has 15 residues. CDR3 DNA: TGCAGCGTCACCCTGACAGGGGGCAGCAATCAGCCCCAGCATTTT. This encodes CSVTLTGGSNQPQHF.